The T cell receptor (beta chain) described here comes from a study of blood T cell repertoires in COVID-19. Study as a whole: Specimens from acute and convalescent COVID-19 originated in the United States, Italy and Spain.

Generated by immunoSEQ multiplex PCR, the TCRdb table keeps only in-frame clones and is missing some. Of 200,000 to 250,000 clones listed, about 81% were seen once; the top ten hold less than 9.5%. This CDR3 contains 14 residues. From germline, CDR1 is SEHNR and CDR2 FQNEAQ (reference sequence). V lost 10 bases and J lost 3, with 18 bases in between. The chain has TRBV7-9 and TRBJ1-2, with no clear D. This receptor was identified in a woman older than 75 with COVID-19, enrolled during active disease. The sequencing sample was made of peripheral blood. CDR3 region: CATRPMSVDYGYTF. In DNA form, the CDR3 reads TGTGCCACCAGACCCATGTCGGTAGACTATGGCTACACCTTC.